A selection of T cell receptor beta chains follows, all from one sample in a study of blood T cell repertoires in COVID-19. Data came from immunoSEQ multiplex PCR; TCRdb stores just in-frame clones and leaves some out. The sample records 230,000 or so clones, approximately 81% being singletons. Source material: PBMCs or T cells enriched from blood (not recorded which). The receptors originated from a woman in her fifties or sixties who had been exposed to COVID-19. The CDR3 runs from the conserved cysteine through the conserved F or W. Fields, in order: V gene, D gene, J gene, clone size, CDR3 length, CDR3 DNA, CDR3 protein. The D gene is left open where the match is weak. Where a row states a size, it is once, few, many or the class of an expanded clone; other rows omit it.

V: TRBV28
D: TRBD1
J: TRBJ1-1
size: NA
length: 13
DNA: TGTGCCAGCAGTAGGACAGGAGGCGCTGAAGCTTTCTTT
CDR3: CASSRTGGAEAFF

V: TRBV29-1
D: NA
J: TRBJ1-1
size: NA
length: 14
DNA: TGCAGCGTTCTTACAGGGCTAGGGGACACTGAAGCTTTCTTT
CDR3: CSVLTGLGDTEAFF

V: TRBV19
D: TRBD1
J: TRBJ2-7
size: NA
length: 16
DNA: TGTGCCAGTAGTGTTCCCACAGGGGCCTCCGACTACGAGCAGTACTTC
CDR3: CASSVPTGASDYEQYF

V: TRBV6-1
D: NA
J: TRBJ1-2
size: NA
length: 15
DNA: TGTGCCAGCAGTGAAGGGGCAGCTGCTAACTATGGCTACACCTTC
CDR3: CASSEGAAANYGYTF

V: TRBV18
D: TRBD1
J: TRBJ2-1
size: NA
length: 14
DNA: TGTGCCAGCTCTCCCGGGACAGGGCTCAATGAGCAGTTCTTC
CDR3: CASSPGTGLNEQFF

V: TRBV6-1
D: NA
J: TRBJ1-1
size: NA
length: 14
DNA: TGTGCCAGCAGTGACCCCTCAGTGAACACTGAAGCTTTCTTT
CDR3: CASSDPSVNTEAFF

V: TRBV7-2
D: TRBD1
J: TRBJ1-1
size: NA
length: 14
DNA: TGTGCCAGCAGCTTGACAGGGCATAACACTGAAGCTTTCTTT
CDR3: CASSLTGHNTEAFF

V: TRBV5-5
D: NA
J: TRBJ2-5
size: once
length: 13
DNA: TGTGCCAGCAGTGTGGAGGAGGGTTCGACCCAGTACTTC
CDR3: CASSVEEGSTQYF

V: TRBV10-2
D: NA
J: TRBJ1-2
size: NA
length: 15
DNA: TGCGCCAGCAGTGAGTCGGAGGGGAAGGGCTATGGCTACACCTTC
CDR3: CASSESEGKGYGYTF

V: TRBV12-3/TRBV12-4
D: TRBD1
J: TRBJ1-1
size: NA
length: 12
DNA: TGTGCCAGCAGTTCCGACAGGGCGGTGGCTTTCTTT
CDR3: CASSSDRAVAFF

V: TRBV19
D: NA
J: TRBJ1-6
size: NA
length: 15
DNA: TGTGCCAGTAGTATTGATGATTTCGGTAATTCACCCCTCCACTTT
CDR3: CASSIDDFGNSPLHF

V: TRBV18
D: NA
J: TRBJ2-4
size: NA
length: 15
DNA: TGTGCCAGCTCACCAGGGAGGATGGACAAAAACATTCAGTACTTC
CDR3: CASSPGRMDKNIQYF

V: TRBV25-1
D: TRBD2
J: TRBJ2-7
size: NA
length: 13
DNA: TGTGCCAGCAGTGAATCGGGAGGACACGAGCAGTACTTC
CDR3: CASSESGGHEQYF

V: TRBV18
D: NA
J: TRBJ2-1
size: once
length: 14
DNA: TGTGCCAGCTCACCTACAAGCTCCTACAATGAGCAGTTCTTC
CDR3: CASSPTSSYNEQFF

V: TRBV7-3
D: TRBD2
J: TRBJ2-3
size: NA
length: 15
DNA: TGTGCCAGCAGCTTAGCGGGGGGGAGCACAGATACGCAGTATTTT
CDR3: CASSLAGGSTDTQYF

V: TRBV18
D: NA
J: TRBJ1-2
size: NA
length: 14
DNA: TGTGCCAGCTCCCCCGGCGGGGACAACTATGGCTACACCTTC
CDR3: CASSPGGDNYGYTF

V: TRBV5-1
D: NA
J: TRBJ1-6
size: NA
length: 15
DNA: TGCGCCAGCAGCTTGGGGGGGACTTATAATTCACCCCTCCACTTT
CDR3: CASSLGGTYNSPLHF

V: TRBV6-2/TRBV6-3
D: TRBD2
J: TRBJ2-7
size: NA
length: 17
DNA: TGTGCCAGCAGTTACCCCGGACTAGCGGGGGTCTCCTACGAGCAGTACTTC
CDR3: CASSYPGLAGVSYEQYF

V: TRBV4-2
D: NA
J: TRBJ2-4
size: NA
length: 17
DNA: TGTGCCAGCAGTTCTTACCGGGACTCTGGGGCCAAAAACATTCAGTACTTC
CDR3: CASSSYRDSGAKNIQYF

V: TRBV5-6
D: NA
J: TRBJ1-1
size: NA
length: 12
DNA: TGTGCCAGCAGCTTAAGCGACGGCGAAGCTTTCTTT
CDR3: CASSLSDGEAFF

V: TRBV5-1
D: NA
J: TRBJ1-1
size: NA
length: 15
DNA: TGCGCCAGCAGCGCCGAAGGGGTGATGAACACTGAAGCTTTCTTT
CDR3: CASSAEGVMNTEAFF

V: TRBV7-2
D: NA
J: TRBJ2-2
size: NA
length: 15
DNA: TGTGCCAGCAGCCCCGACAGGGAGGTCACCGGGGAGCTGTTTTTT
CDR3: CASSPDREVTGELFF

V: TRBV29-1
D: NA
J: TRBJ2-5
size: NA
length: 12
DNA: TGCAGCGTTGCGAGAACGGGGGAGACCCAGTACTTC
CDR3: CSVARTGETQYF

V: TRBV5-6
D: NA
J: TRBJ1-1
size: few
length: 15
DNA: TGTGCCAGCAGCTTGGGTCTGGGGAGATACACTGAAGCTTTCTTT
CDR3: CASSLGLGRYTEAFF

V: TRBV2
D: TRBD1
J: TRBJ1-2
size: NA
length: 16
DNA: TGTGCCAGCAGTGAAAGATCGGACAGGGGTATGAACGGCTACACCTTC
CDR3: CASSERSDRGMNGYTF

V: TRBV7-2
D: NA
J: TRBJ2-2
size: few
length: 13
DNA: TGTGCCAGCAGCTTAGTGGGACTTGGGGAGCTGTTTTTT
CDR3: CASSLVGLGELFF

V: TRBV6-1
D: TRBD1
J: TRBJ1-1
size: few
length: 15
DNA: TGTGCCAGCAGTGAACGACAGGGAGTGAGCACTGAAGCTTTCTTT
CDR3: CASSERQGVSTEAFF

V: TRBV6-5
D: NA
J: TRBJ1-1
size: NA
length: 11
DNA: TGTGCCAGCAAGTGGGGCAGGAAAGCTTTCTTT
CDR3: CASKWGRKAFF

V: TRBV7-8
D: NA
J: TRBJ1-4
size: few
length: 15
DNA: TGTGCCAGCAGCCCCACTGGCAGGGTGGACGAAAAACTGTTTTTT
CDR3: CASSPTGRVDEKLFF

V: TRBV18
D: TRBD1
J: TRBJ1-4
size: few
length: 14
DNA: TGTGCCAGCTCACCAGTGGCAGGGGGCGCGAAACTGTTTTTT
CDR3: CASSPVAGGAKLFF

V: TRBV5-8
D: NA
J: TRBJ1-1
size: NA
length: 14
DNA: TGTGCCAGCAGCTTGCCGGGAGTGGGGTCTGAAGCTTTCTTT
CDR3: CASSLPGVGSEAFF

V: TRBV7-2
D: TRBD1
J: TRBJ1-4
size: NA
length: 18
DNA: TGTGCCAGCAGCCCAGGACTTCTATCGGGACAGGGGGGAGAAAAACTGTTTTTT
CDR3: CASSPGLLSGQGGEKLFF

V: TRBV10-3
D: NA
J: TRBJ1-3
size: NA
length: 18
DNA: TGTGCCATCAGTGAGGTGCAACCCGGGGTTAGCCGTGGAAACACCATATATTTT
CDR3: CAISEVQPGVSRGNTIYF

V: TRBV9
D: NA
J: TRBJ1-4
size: NA
length: 14
DNA: TGTGCCAGCAGCGACGGGGTACGGGATGAAAAACTGTTTTTT
CDR3: CASSDGVRDEKLFF

V: TRBV9
D: NA
J: TRBJ1-3
size: once
length: 13
DNA: TGTGCCAGCAGCGTAGGGGGCGGAAACACCATATATTTT
CDR3: CASSVGGGNTIYF

V: TRBV15
D: NA
J: TRBJ1-5
size: once
length: 15
DNA: TGTGCCACCAGCAGAGATCCAGGGGCCAATCAGCCCCAGCATTTT
CDR3: CATSRDPGANQPQHF

V: TRBV30
D: NA
J: TRBJ2-3
size: NA
length: 15
DNA: TGTGCCTGGAGTGTACGGGGGACTCTCCTCGATACGCAGTATTTT
CDR3: CAWSVRGTLLDTQYF

V: TRBV19
D: NA
J: TRBJ1-3
size: NA
length: 16
DNA: TGTGCCAGTAGCCCGGACAGCCAGGTGCCTGGAAACACCATATATTTT
CDR3: CASSPDSQVPGNTIYF

V: TRBV19
D: NA
J: TRBJ2-5
size: NA
length: 15
DNA: TGTGCCAGTAGTATAGAGGTAACAGTACGAGAGACCCAGTACTTC
CDR3: CASSIEVTVRETQYF

V: TRBV18
D: TRBD2
J: TRBJ2-1
size: NA
length: 17
DNA: TGTGCCAGCTCACAGCCGGGACTAGCGGGGGGGGCCAATGAGCAGTTCTTC
CDR3: CASSQPGLAGGANEQFF

V: TRBV29-1
D: TRBD1
J: TRBJ1-5
size: NA
length: 14
DNA: TGCAGCGTCCTGGACGGGACAGGGGTCGAGCCCCAGCATTTT
CDR3: CSVLDGTGVEPQHF

V: TRBV24-1
D: TRBD1
J: TRBJ1-1
size: NA
length: 14
DNA: TGTGCCACCAGTGATCCCGGGACAGGGGATGAAGCTTTCTTT
CDR3: CATSDPGTGDEAFF

V: TRBV5-1
D: NA
J: TRBJ1-1
size: NA
length: 14
DNA: TGCGCCAGCAGCTTGGAGGGGAGGGGAACTGAAGCTTTCTTT
CDR3: CASSLEGRGTEAFF

V: TRBV10-3
D: TRBD1
J: TRBJ1-5
size: few
length: 14
DNA: TGTGCCATTGGGGACAGTCTACGCAATCAGCCCCAGCATTTT
CDR3: CAIGDSLRNQPQHF

V: TRBV10-3
D: NA
J: TRBJ2-3
size: NA
length: 15
DNA: TGTGCCATCAGTGCTCAGGGGGGCCCCCCAGATACGCAGTATTTT
CDR3: CAISAQGGPPDTQYF

V: TRBV5-6
D: TRBD1
J: TRBJ1-4
size: NA
length: 14
DNA: TGTGCCAGCAGCTCGGGACAGGGGAATGAAAAACTGTTTTTT
CDR3: CASSSGQGNEKLFF

V: TRBV29-1
D: NA
J: TRBJ2-7
size: NA
length: 13
DNA: TGCAGCGTTGAACCGACCCAGGGATACGAGCAGTACTTC
CDR3: CSVEPTQGYEQYF